This paragraph reports one T cell receptor beta chain. The data belong to a study of blood T cell repertoires in COVID-19. Study context: Material from acute and convalescent COVID-19 was sourced from the United States, Italy and Spain. T cells, B-cell-depleted T cells, or PBMCs supplied cDNA or gDNA.

Source study methods: Counts of nucleated cells, estimated from reference gene primer amplification, were obtained. Assay used: immunoSEQ multiplex PCR; TCRdb lists only in-frame clones, some missing. V and J calls plus clone size are reproduced from that table; the DNA served to infer D and trimming. The sample shows 110,000 to 150,000 clones, 80% to 85% of them seen only once. Trimming stripped 4 bases from V and 8 bases from J, with 9 bases between. This CDR3 contains 12 residues. CDR1 and CDR2 from the germline V gene are KGHSH and LQKENI. The sequenced sample was PBMCs or T cells enriched from blood (not recorded which). V usage is TRBV18 and J usage is TRBJ2-1; perhaps TRBD2 as D (6 bases). The sequence derives from a man in his forties with acute COVID-19. DNA for the CDR3: TGTGCCAGCTCACGACTAGTGGATGAGCAGTTCTTC. Its protein is CASSRLVDEQFF.